A single sample gave rise to the 2 T cell receptor beta chains below, sequenced in a study of PD-1 blockade in classical Hodgkin lymphoma. All trial patients relapsed after autologous stem cell transplantation. Here immunoSEQ multiplex PCR was the method, and the copy in TCRdb shows in-frame clones only, minus some. The data hold around 20,000 clones, with just under 80% observed a single time. This specimen was peripheral blood mononuclear cells (PBMCs), taken before the second cycle of nivolumab. These receptors originate from a human donor with classical Hodgkin lymphoma.

This clone showed up just once. The rearrangement links TRBV10-3 to TRBJ2-2; D is ambiguous. Trimming shortened V by 3 bases and J by 6 bases, and 8 bases separated the two germline ends. The CDR3 is made up of 13 amino acids. Germline assignment: CDR1 ENHRY and CDR2 SYGVKD. This chain's CDR3 is CAISDGWAGELFF. The CDR3 DNA follows: TGTGCCATCAGTGACGGGTGGGCCGGGGAGCTGTTTTTT.

The V gene is TRBV19, the J gene TRBJ1-5; D gene ambiguous. Per germline, CDR1 LNHDA and CDR2 SQIVND (reference sequence). The CDR3 covers 13 residues. Trimming removed 1 base from V and 5 bases from J, with 6 bases in between. For the CDR3, the DNA is TGTGCCAGTAGTATAGGGCCCCATCAGCCCCAGCATTTT. This sequence encodes CASSIGPHQPQHF.